A selection of T cell receptor beta chains follows, all from one sample in a study of shared clonotypes between healthy human individuals. Repertoires were generated with immunoSEQ multiplex PCR, while TCRdb's copy carries only in-frame clones and drops some. The sample has about half a million clones, about 76% seen once. The sequenced sample consisted of PBMCs. Receptors originate from a woman in her forties in good health. Some clones in this sample may be carry-over from other donors' samples. Both conserved end residues are part of each CDR3. Fields, in order: D gene, clone size, V gene, J gene, CDR3 protein, CDR3 DNA. D genes are given only for firm matches. Size values are once, few and many counts, or a class for expanded clones, and some rows have none.

NA,once,TRBV18,TRBJ2-3,CASSPMVADYTDTQYF,TGTGCCAGCTCACCCATGGTGGCAGATTACACAGATACGCAGTATTTT
NA,NA,TRBV18,TRBJ2-1,CASSLPGQTYNEQFF,TGTGCCAGCTCACTCCCGGGCCAGACCTACAATGAGCAGTTCTTC
TRBD2,NA,TRBV9,TRBJ2-1,CASSVDAGEHYNEQFF,TGTGCCAGCAGCGTAGATGCGGGAGAGCACTACAATGAGCAGTTCTTC
TRBD1,NA,TRBV5-1,TRBJ2-1,CASSRTGVSGSGSLDEQFF,TGCGCCAGCAGCCGGACAGGGGTTAGCGGAAGTGGGTCTTTGGATGAGCAGTTCTTC
NA,NA,TRBV19,TRBJ2-1,CASSIVGGIGKNEQFF,TGTGCCAGTAGTATAGTGGGCGGGATAGGAAAAAATGAGCAGTTCTTC
NA,NA,TRBV6-5,TRBJ1-1,CASSYRDTEAFF,TGTGCCAGCAGTTATCGGGACACTGAAGCCTTCTTT
NA,NA,TRBV5-4,TRBJ2-5,CASRPGWGVETQYF,TGTGCCAGCAGACCCGGGTGGGGGGTGGAGACCCAGTACTTC
TRBD1,few,TRBV6-1,TRBJ1-5,CASSTRQGSNQPQHF,TGTGCCAGCAGTACCCGACAGGGGAGCAATCAGCCCCAGCATTTT
NA,NA,TRBV5-1,TRBJ2-1,CASSLDGSSSYNEQFF,TGCGCCAGCAGCTTGGACGGCAGTAGCTCCTACAATGAGCAGTTCTTC
NA,NA,TRBV28,TRBJ2-7,CASSSTPGANMRYEQYF,TGTGCCAGCAGTTCCACGCCAGGGGCCAACATGAGGTACGAGCAGTACTTC
TRBD2,NA,TRBV4-1,TRBJ2-1,CASSLREGQFSYNEQFF,TGCGCCAGCAGTCTGCGGGAGGGCCAGTTCTCCTACAATGAGCAGTTCTTC
NA,NA,TRBV30,TRBJ2-1,CAWGLTGNEQFF,TGTGCCTGGGGGCTTACCGGCAATGAGCAGTTCTTC
NA,NA,TRBV11-2,TRBJ1-1,CASSSTGGMNTEAFF,TGTGCCAGCAGCTCCACTGGGGGAATGAACACTGAAGCTTTCTTT
NA,NA,TRBV28,TRBJ2-7,CASSSWVESYEQYF,TGTGCCAGCAGTTCCTGGGTTGAATCCTACGAGCAGTACTTC
TRBD1,NA,TRBV28,TRBJ1-4,CASSSDRGFGKLFF,TGTGCCAGCAGCTCGGACAGGGGTTTTGGAAAACTGTTTTTT
NA,NA,TRBV15,TRBJ2-6,CATSSPDRPGANVLTF,TGTGCCACCAGCAGTCCCGACAGGCCTGGGGCCAACGTCCTGACTTTC
TRBD1,NA,TRBV18,TRBJ2-5,CASSPGTGGGTETQYF,TGTGCCAGCTCACCCGGGACAGGGGGCGGCACGGAGACCCAGTACTTC
NA,NA,TRBV7-9,TRBJ2-1,CASSSTVGGTGNEQFF,TGTGCCAGCAGCTCGACTGTCGGCGGGACGGGCAATGAGCAGTTCTTC
NA,NA,TRBV5-4,TRBJ2-1,CASRYWGDGEQFF,TGTGCCAGCAGGTATTGGGGAGATGGTGAGCAGTTCTTC
NA,NA,TRBV11-2,TRBJ2-2,CASSRTGELFF,TGTGCCAGCAGCCGGACCGGGGAGCTGTTTTTT
NA,NA,TRBV7-8,TRBJ2-7,CASSLISVGWGNYEQYF,TGTGCCAGCAGCTTAATCTCAGTCGGTTGGGGGAACTACGAGCAGTACTTC
NA,NA,TRBV10-2,TRBJ2-7,CASRSSYEQYF,TGCGCCAGTCGTAGCTCCTACGAGCAGTACTTC
NA,NA,TRBV4-2,TRBJ2-7,CASSQGDPRSYEQYF,TGTGCCAGCAGCCAAGGAGACCCCCGCTCCTACGAGCAGTACTTC
NA,NA,TRBV15,TRBJ1-2,CATSRDLSGQGQTF,TGTGCCACCAGCAGAGATCTGAGTGGGCAGGGTCAGACCTTC
NA,many,TRBV28,TRBJ2-2,CASTLGGLTGELFF,TGTGCCAGCACCCTTGGGGGGCTCACCGGGGAGCTGTTTTTT
TRBD2,NA,TRBV5-4,TRBJ2-1,CASSSGGSGILNEQFF,TGTGCCAGCAGCTCGGGGGGTAGCGGGATCCTCAATGAGCAGTTCTTC
NA,NA,TRBV7-9,TRBJ2-7,CASSPTDSSYEQYF,TGTGCCAGCAGCCCCACAGATAGCTCCTACGAGCAGTACTTC